This TCR beta chain was profiled in a study of T cells during gluten challenge in celiac disease (dated by TCRdb to the late 2010s). At the level of the whole study: Paired single-cell TCR sequencing was done for six to eight challenge participants who showed a significant increase in HLA-DQ:gluten tetramer-binding T cells. Blood was collected at baseline, day 6 and day 14 of the challenge, and duodenal biopsies at baseline and day 14. On the Illumina MiSeq, single-cell libraries were sequenced paired-end 250 bp and bulk libraries were sequenced paired-end 300 bp. What the work shows at the level of the full study, not this receptor alone: In over 5 patients, roughly 12-45% of single-cell TCR-alpha/beta clonotypes seen at the latest time point had also been present at baseline, compared with about 52-56% in the bulk data. Clonal expansion rose on day 6, as shown by reduced sample-corrected Shannon diversity of circulating gluten-specific T cells. A peak in circulating gluten-specific T cells was observed on day 6, and the day-6 repertoire appeared to be composed largely of expanded preexisting memory clonotypes.

Remarks on this clonotype: The sample holds no much larger clone one base away, and base qualities are not on file.

The library was made by single-cell sequencing. TCRdb shows the sequencer as Illumina MiSeq. Three nested PCRs using multiplexed primers that cover all TRA and TRB V genes were used to amplify paired single-cell TCR-alpha and TCR-beta sequences. Concerning the study's data processing: Reads were preprocessed with selected pRESTO steps, and V, D, J genes and CDR3 junctions were assigned with IMGT/HighV-QUEST. Only valid singletons with no more than three chains, each backed by 100 or more reads, were kept as single cells. A clonotype was defined by identical paired TCR-alpha/beta nucleotide sequences, and sharing of only about 0.19% between patients indicated that cross-contamination was negligible. Repertoire diversity was estimated with an undersampling-corrected Shannon index in samples with more than 20 cells. TCRdb ran its own pipeline on the public reads, namely fastp trimming at Q25 and MiXCR clone calling, and kept in-frame beta chains. Rows with a matching CDR3 protein are joined into one entry that keeps the most common DNA and genes. The V and J calls reflect TCRdb's pipeline rather than the authors' work. This sample holds 300 to 400 distinct CDR3 sequences; 30% to 40% were observed only once. The biggest ten clones account for 65% to 75% of the sample.

The CDR3 goes from the cysteine to the phenylalanine over 14 residues. Only the CDR3 DNA stays, 42 bases, in frame from base 1. The germline V gene (reference sequence) specifies LNHDA as CDR1 and SQIVND as CDR2. Deletion took 1 base off V and 5 bases off J, with a span of 11 bases between the germline ends. Blood cells were gated as tetramer-binding CD4+ effector-memory gut-homing T cells defined as CD3+, CD45RA-, CD62L- and integrin beta7+, with lineage markers excluded. A 14-day oral dietary gluten challenge was undertaken by treated celiac disease patients on a gluten-free diet so that recall of gluten-specific T cells could be studied. An Aria II cell sorter was used to sort cells as single cells, and also in bulk when tetramer-positive cells were relatively plentiful. Peripheral blood mononuclear cells were isolated using Ficoll density gradient centrifugation and were cryopreserved prior to staining. Thawed cells were stained with a pool of PE-conjugated HLA-DQ:gluten tetramers presenting immunodominant gluten epitopes before sorting of tetramer-binding CD4+ T cells. Blood samples underwent tetramer-based enrichment after HLA-DQ:gluten tetramer staining.

This clonotype originated in a male donor with celiac disease. Sequences were derived from gluten-specific CD4+ T cells sorted from blood using tetramers, sampled at baseline or on day 6, 14 or 28 of gluten challenge (not recorded which). The chain uses TRBV19 and TRBJ2-5; no confident D gene assignment can be made. Here the CDR3 is given as CASSIAWSPETQYF. The sequence in DNA is TGTGCCAGTAGTATAGCGTGGTCCCCGGAGACCCAGTACTTC.